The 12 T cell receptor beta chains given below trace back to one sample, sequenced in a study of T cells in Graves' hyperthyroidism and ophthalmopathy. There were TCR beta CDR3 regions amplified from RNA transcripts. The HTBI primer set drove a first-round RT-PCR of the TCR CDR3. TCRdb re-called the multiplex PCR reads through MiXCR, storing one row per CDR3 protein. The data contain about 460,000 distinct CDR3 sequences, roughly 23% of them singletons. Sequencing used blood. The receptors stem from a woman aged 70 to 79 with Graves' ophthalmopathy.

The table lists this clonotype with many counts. CDR3 in amino acids: CASSEVAIGDTQYF. As DNA, the CDR3 is TGTGCCAGCAGTGAAGTTGCAATAGGAGATACGCAGTATTTT. The V and J genes are TRBV2 and TRBJ2-3; D gene ambiguous. Trimming removed 1 base from V and 5 bases from J, with 10 bases in between. Looked up from germline, CDR1 is SNHLY and CDR2 is FYNNEI. CDR3 length: 14 amino acids.

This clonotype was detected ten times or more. Here the CDR3 reads CSVEPLRGGYNEQFF. In DNA form, the CDR3 reads TGCAGCGTTGAACCCTTACGAGGTGGATACAATGAGCAGTTCTTC. This chain joins TRBV29-1 and TRBJ2-1; D not certain. V lost 2 bases, J lost 4 bases, and 15 bases lay in between. This CDR3 region has 15 residues. The germline CDR1 and CDR2 sequences are SQVTM and ANQGSEA.

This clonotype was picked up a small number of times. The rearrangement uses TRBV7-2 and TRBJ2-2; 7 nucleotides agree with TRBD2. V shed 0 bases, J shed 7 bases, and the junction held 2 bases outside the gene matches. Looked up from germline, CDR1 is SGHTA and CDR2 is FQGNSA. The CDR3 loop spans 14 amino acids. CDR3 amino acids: CASSLAGGNGELFF. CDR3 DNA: TGTGCCAGCAGCTTAGCGGGAGGGAACGGGGAGCTGTTTTTT.

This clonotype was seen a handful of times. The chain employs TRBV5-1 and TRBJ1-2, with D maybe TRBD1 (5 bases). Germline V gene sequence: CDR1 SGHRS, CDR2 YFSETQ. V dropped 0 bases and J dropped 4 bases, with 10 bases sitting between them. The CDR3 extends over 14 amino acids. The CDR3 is CASSLEGPGYGYTF. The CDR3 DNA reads TGCGCCAGCAGCTTGGAGGGGCCCGGCTATGGCTACACCTTC.

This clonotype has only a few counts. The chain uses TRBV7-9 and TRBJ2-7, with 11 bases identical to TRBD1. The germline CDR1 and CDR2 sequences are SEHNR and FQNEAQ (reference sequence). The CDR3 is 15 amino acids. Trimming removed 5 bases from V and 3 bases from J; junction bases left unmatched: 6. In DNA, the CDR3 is TGTGCCAGCAGCATGAGGGACAGGGGGGGCTACGAGCAGTACTTC. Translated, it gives CASSMRDRGGYEQYF.

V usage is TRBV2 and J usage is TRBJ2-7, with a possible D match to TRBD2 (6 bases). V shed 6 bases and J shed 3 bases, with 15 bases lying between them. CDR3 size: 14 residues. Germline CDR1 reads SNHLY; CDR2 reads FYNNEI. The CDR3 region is CASSPPGLNYEQYF. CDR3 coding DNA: TGTGCCAGCAGCCCACCGGGACTCAACTACGAGCAGTACTTC.

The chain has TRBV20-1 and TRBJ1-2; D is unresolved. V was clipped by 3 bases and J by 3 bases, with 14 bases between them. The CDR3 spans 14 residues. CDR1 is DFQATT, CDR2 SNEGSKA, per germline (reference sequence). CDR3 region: CSASVGAAHYGYTF. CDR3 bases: TGCAGTGCTAGTGTAGGTGCAGCCCACTATGGCTACACCTTC.

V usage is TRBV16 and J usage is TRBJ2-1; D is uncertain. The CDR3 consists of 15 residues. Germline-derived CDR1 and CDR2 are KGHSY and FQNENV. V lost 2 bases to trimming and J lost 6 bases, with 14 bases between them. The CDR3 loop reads CASSQGRSETNEQFF. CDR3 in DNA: TGTGCCAGCAGCCAAGGCCGGTCCGAAACCAATGAGCAGTTCTTC. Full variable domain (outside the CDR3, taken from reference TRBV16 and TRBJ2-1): GEEVAQTPKHLVRGEGQKAKLYCAPIKGHSYVFWYQQVLKNEFKFLISFQNENVFDETGMPKERFSAKCLPNSPCSLEIQATKLEDSAVYFCASSQGRSETNEQFFGPGTRLTVL.

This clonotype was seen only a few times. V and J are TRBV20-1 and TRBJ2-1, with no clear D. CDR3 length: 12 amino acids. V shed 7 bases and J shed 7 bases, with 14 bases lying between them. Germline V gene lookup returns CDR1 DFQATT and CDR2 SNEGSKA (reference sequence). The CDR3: CSGEPALNEQFF. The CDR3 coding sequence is TGCAGTGGAGAGCCCGCGTTGAATGAGCAGTTCTTC.

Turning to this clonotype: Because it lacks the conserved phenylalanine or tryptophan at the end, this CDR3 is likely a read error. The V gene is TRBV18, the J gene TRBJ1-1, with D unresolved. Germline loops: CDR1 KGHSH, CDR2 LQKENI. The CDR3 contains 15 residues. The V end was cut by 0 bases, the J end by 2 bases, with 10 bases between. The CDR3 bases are TGTGCCAGCTCACCACCGAGAGGCTATAACACTGAAGCTTTCTCT. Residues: CASSPPRGYNTEAFS.

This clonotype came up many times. The CDR3 region is CASSQLEETQYF. The CDR3 DNA reads as TGTGCCAGCAGCCAATTGGAAGAGACCCAGTACTTC. The chain joins TRBV3-1 to TRBJ2-5; D ambiguous. V was trimmed by 2 bases and J by 3 bases, leaving 4 bases between them. From germline, CDR1 is LGHDT and CDR2 YNNKEL (reference sequence). This CDR3 is 12 amino acids long.

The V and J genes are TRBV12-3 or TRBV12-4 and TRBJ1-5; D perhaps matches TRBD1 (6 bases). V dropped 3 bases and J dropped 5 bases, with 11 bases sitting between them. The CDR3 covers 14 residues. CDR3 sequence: CASSFTGIHQPQHF. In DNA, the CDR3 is TGTGCCAGCAGTTTCACAGGGATTCATCAGCCCCAGCATTTT.